This T cell receptor beta chain came from a study of T cell responses to AZD1222 COVID-19 vaccine. Findings of the study overall: Along spike, vaccine-associated CD4 TCRs were found throughout, with dominance at 160-218 and 743-854.

Using immunoSEQ multiplex PCR, the repertoire was profiled, and TCRdb retains in-frame clones only, with some absent. Altogether around 130,000 clones are present, 90% being singletons, with the ten largest covering 4.2%. Note on this clone: Its matching antigen is unknown.

Trimming cost V 4 bases and J 3 bases, with 11 bases left between them. Germline assignment: CDR1 SGHDN and CDR2 FVKESK. This CDR3 is built from 14 residues. The receptor comes from an adult who received the MenACWY meningococcal vaccine as a control. The V call is TRBV14, the J call TRBJ2-3; D possibly corresponds to TRBD1 (6 bases). The sequenced sample was peripheral blood, obtained 28 days after the second dose of the MenACWY control vaccine. The CDR3 nucleotides are TGTGCCAGCAGCCCGGCAGGGGTGACAGATACGCAGTATTTT. It specifies CASSPAGVTDTQYF.